The clone carrying this TCR beta chain was counted between two and nine times. The antigen remains unidentified. Amplified TCR beta CDR3 regions derived from RNA transcripts. Primed by the HTBI set, a first-round RT-PCR was run on the TCR CDR3. TCRdb redid the calling of the multiplex PCR reads with MiXCR, one entry per CDR3 protein. This table holds about 320,000 distinct CDR3 sequences, over 15% found once. Absence of ophthalmopathy progression within 18 months defined stable Graves' hyperthyroidism. Diagnoses were made from clinical symptoms, serum measures (thyroxine and TRAb), thyroid ultrasound and orbital computed tomography. The source of the sample is a study of T cells in Graves' hyperthyroidism and ophthalmopathy. Study-level findings and limits: Prediction of ophthalmopathy progression came a median roughly 6.4 months pre-onset. Separating ophthalmopathy from stable hyperthyroidism was achieved by a 13 V-J model.

The germline V gene encodes CDR1 MRHNA and CDR2 SNTAGT. Trimming removed 5 bases from V and 6 bases from J, with 14 bases in between. The CDR3 spans 13 residues. The specimen was blood. This TCR came from a man aged 25 to 45 with Graves' hyperthyroidism. This chain joins TRBV6-4 and TRBJ2-7; weak D call: TRBD1 (6 bases). The chain's CDR3 is CASSFLEGGEQYF. Written as DNA, the CDR3 is TGTGCCAGCAGTTTCTTGGAAGGGGGCGAGCAGTACTTC.